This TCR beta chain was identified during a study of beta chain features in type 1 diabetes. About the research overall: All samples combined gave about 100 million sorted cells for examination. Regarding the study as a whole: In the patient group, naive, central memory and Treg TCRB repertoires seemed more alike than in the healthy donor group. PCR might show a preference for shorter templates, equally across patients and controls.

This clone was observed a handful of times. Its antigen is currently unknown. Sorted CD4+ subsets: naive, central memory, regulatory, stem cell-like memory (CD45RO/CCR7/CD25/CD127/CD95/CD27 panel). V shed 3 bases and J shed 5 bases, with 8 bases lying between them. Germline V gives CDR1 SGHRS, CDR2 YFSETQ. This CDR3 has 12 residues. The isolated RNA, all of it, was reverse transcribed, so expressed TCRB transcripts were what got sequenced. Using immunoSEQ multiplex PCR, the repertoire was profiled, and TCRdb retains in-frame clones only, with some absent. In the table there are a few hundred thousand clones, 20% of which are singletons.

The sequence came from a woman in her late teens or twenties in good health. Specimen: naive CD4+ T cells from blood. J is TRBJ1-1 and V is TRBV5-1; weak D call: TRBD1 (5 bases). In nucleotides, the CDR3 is TGCGCCAGCAGCTCAGGGATTACTGAAGCTTTCTTT. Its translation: CASSSGITEAFF.